Below are 30 T cell receptor beta chains sequenced from a single sample in a study of shared clonotypes between healthy human individuals. Sequencing used immunoSEQ multiplex PCR; TCRdb keeps in-frame clones, though not all of them. The data hold about 2.4 million clones, with roughly 93% observed a single time. Sequencing input: naive CD4+ T cells from PBMCs. The subset denotes: CD45RA+ positively selected. These receptor sequences come from a man aged 18 to 29 in good health. Some clones in this sample may be carry-over from other donors' samples.

This sequence joins TRBV6-6 and TRBJ2-3, with TRBD2 matching 9 bases. V lost 8 bases, J lost 2 bases, and 11 bases stayed unmatched. Germline loops: CDR1 MNHNY, CDR2 SVGAGI (reference sequence). The CDR3 is made up of 16 amino acids. The CDR3 coding sequence is TGTGCCAGCGGTCAAAGCGGGAGGAGGTCCACAGATACGCAGTATTTT. It specifies CASGQSGRRSTDTQYF.

The chain employs TRBV19 and TRBJ2-2; D possibly corresponds to TRBD2 (5 bases). Deletions cut 5 bases from V and 5 bases from J, with 15 bases between. This CDR3 is 15 amino acids long. Germline V lookup: CDR1 LNHDA, CDR2 SQIVND (reference sequence). CDR3 sequence reads: CASSATMRRTGELFF. In nucleotides, the CDR3 is TGTGCCAGTAGTGCCACCATGAGGAGGACCGGGGAGCTGTTTTTT. Full variable domain (outside the CDR3, taken from reference TRBV19 and TRBJ2-2): DGGITQSPKYLFRKEGQNVTLSCEQNLNHDAMYWYRQDPGQGLRLIYYSQIVNDFQKGDIAEGYSVSREKKESFPLTVTSAQKNPTAFYLCASSATMRRTGELFFGEGSRLTVL.

The rearrangement uses TRBV28 and TRBJ2-7; TRBD2 matches at 12 bases. The junction had 4 bases not matched to a gene; V was cut back by 5 bases and J by 5 bases. Germline CDR1 MDHEN, CDR2 SYDVKM. The CDR3 runs to 14 residues. CDR3 protein: CASSRLAGDHEQYF. The CDR3 DNA is TGTGCCAGCAGTCGACTAGCGGGAGACCACGAGCAGTACTTC.

This clone was observed a single time. This chain joins TRBV5-1 and TRBJ1-2, with a tentative D call TRBD1 (5 bases). The CDR3 contains 15 residues. The V end was cut by 4 bases, the J end by 4 bases, with 17 bases between. CDR1 and CDR2 from the germline V gene are SGHRS and YFSETQ. The CDR3 region has the DNA TGCGCCAGCAGCCCTCTAGGGGAGGGCCCCTATGGCTACACCTTC. Amino acid sequence: CASSPLGEGPYGYTF.

The chain uses TRBV7-9 and TRBJ2-2; 11 positions agree with TRBD2. V lost 5 bases to trimming and J lost 6 bases; unmatched junction nucleotides: 11. Per the germline V gene, CDR1 is SEHNR and CDR2 is FQNEAQ (reference sequence). The CDR3 contains 17 residues. CDR3 sequence reads: CASSDPTSGIRAGELFF. The CDR3 region has the DNA TGTGCCAGCAGCGACCCGACTAGCGGGATTAGGGCCGGGGAGCTGTTTTTT.

The CDR3 region is CASSSRGIGPNTEAFF. The CDR3 bases are TGTGCCAGCAGTTCCCGGGGCATCGGGCCCAACACTGAAGCTTTCTTT. This chain connects TRBV27 to TRBJ1-1; maybe TRBD1 (5 bases). Trimming took off 4 bases at V and 2 bases at J, with 17 bases between the two ends. From germline, CDR1 is MNHEY and CDR2 SMNVEV (reference sequence). This CDR3 spans 16 amino acids.

The chain carries TRBV28 and TRBJ1-5; TRBD1 matches 10 bases. J gave up 15 bases and V 6 bases, and 11 bases lay outside the gene matches. The CDR3 has 13 amino acids. Germline CDR1 is MDHEN and CDR2 is SYDVKM. CDR3: CASSGPRTGGLHF. The CDR3 DNA is TGTGCCAGCAGCGGCCCGAGGACAGGGGGTTTGCATTTT. Using reference TRBV28 and TRBJ1-5 for the parts outside the CDR3, the full variable domain is DVKVTQSSRYLVKRTGEKVFLECVQDMDHENMFWYRQDPGLGLRLIYFSYDVKMKEKGDIPEGYSVSREKKERFSLILESASTNQTSMYLCASSGPRTGGLHFGDGTRLSIL.

J is TRBJ2-7 and V is TRBV19; 8 nucleotides align to TRBD1. J gave up 1 base and V 1 base, and 9 bases lay outside the gene matches. In germline, CDR1 is LNHDA, CDR2 SQIVND (reference sequence). The CDR3 extends over 17 amino acids. The chain's CDR3 is CASSIANRGDLSYEQYF. In nucleotides, the CDR3 is TGTGCCAGTAGTATAGCGAACAGGGGGGACCTATCCTACGAGCAGTACTTC.

In the case of this clone: The sample has other DNA sequences that encode this CDR3 too. The rearrangement links TRBV7-3 to TRBJ2-3; no reliable D call. The CDR3 has 15 residues. Trimming cost V 2 bases and J 0 bases, with 9 bases left between them. Germline V gives CDR1 SGHTA, CDR2 FQGTGA. The CDR3 sequence: CASSLLGSSTDTQYF. Here the CDR3 DNA reads TGTGCCAGCAGCTTATTGGGCTCTAGCACAGATACGCAGTATTTT.

This clone has a single count. V is TRBV27 and J is TRBJ2-2; D unclear. The V gene's germline CDR1 is MNHEY and CDR2 SMNVEV (reference sequence). This CDR3 is 14 amino acids long. V lost 2 bases to trimming and J lost 5 bases, with 9 bases between them. The CDR3 sequence is CASSLVGKTGELFF. Here the CDR3 DNA reads TGTGCCAGCAGTTTAGTAGGGAAAACCGGGGAGCTGTTTTTT.

This clone came up once. CDR3 amino acids: CSVPRGGFHVNYGYTF. The CDR3 region has the DNA TGCAGCGTCCCACGGGGGGGGTTTCATGTAAACTATGGCTACACCTTC. The chain couples TRBV29-1 to TRBJ1-2, with a possible D match to TRBD1 (5 bases). Per germline, CDR1 SQVTM and CDR2 ANQGSEA. Trimming took 6 bases from V and 2 from J, leaving 22 bases between them. CDR3 length: 16 residues.

This chain joins TRBV5-6 and TRBJ1-2; perhaps TRBD1 as D (5 bases). The CDR3 is 16 residues long. Germline loops: CDR1 SGHDT, CDR2 YYEEEE. V gave up 4 bases and J gave up 4 bases, with 20 bases separating them. The CDR3 nucleotides read TGTGCCAGCAGCACCTCGGGACGCCAATGGAGCTATGGCTACACCTTC. As protein: CASSTSGRQWSYGYTF.

This chain connects TRBV9 to TRBJ2-1; 8 nucleotides match TRBD2. Germline V gene data show CDR1 as SGDLS and CDR2 as YYNGEE. CDR3 size: 18 residues. J was trimmed by 0 bases and V by 4 bases; bases with no gene match: 12. The CDR3 bases are TGTGCCAGCAGCCTAGATGGGAGAGCGGGAGTCTCCTACAATGAGCAGTTCTTC. It specifies CASSLDGRAGVSYNEQFF.

The chain links TRBV10-2 to TRBJ2-1, with D possibly matching TRBD2 (5 bases). This CDR3 has 12 amino acids. The ends were cut back, 6 bases at V and 8 bases at J, with 11 bases in the middle. Germline lookup yields CDR1 WSHSY and CDR2 SAAADI. The CDR3 DNA reads TGCGCCAGCAGCGCTCGGGATGATGAGCAGTTCTTC. This sequence encodes CASSARDDEQFF.

This clone turned up a few times. The chain has TRBV4-2 and TRBJ1-2, with D possibly being TRBD1 (5 bases). CDR1 is LGHNA and CDR2 is YNFKEQ in the germline V gene. V shed 8 bases and J shed 0 bases, with 10 bases lying between them. CDR3 length: 13 residues. The CDR3: CASGAPANYGYTF. The CDR3 DNA follows: TGTGCCAGCGGGGCGCCAGCTAACTATGGCTACACCTTC.

A word on this clone: This sample also contains other DNA sequences that code for the same CDR3. The rearrangement uses TRBV5-1 and TRBJ2-1, with 9 bases aligning to TRBD1. CDR3 length equals 13 residues. Unmatched junction bases numbered 2, after V lost 7 bases and J lost 3 bases. Germline V gives CDR1 SGHRS, CDR2 YFSETQ. In nucleotides, the CDR3 is TGCGCCAGCTCGGGACAGGGCTACAATGAGCAGTTCTTC. This codes for CASSGQGYNEQFF.

The rearrangement links TRBV5-1 to TRBJ2-1, with D perhaps TRBD1 (6 bases). V was shortened by 4 bases and J by 0 bases, with 11 bases between the two germline ends. The CDR3 is made up of 15 amino acids. Germline lookup yields CDR1 SGHRS and CDR2 YFSETQ. CDR3 in DNA: TGCGCCAGCAGCCACGGACAGAACTCCTACAATGAGCAGTTCTTC. Protein product: CASSHGQNSYNEQFF.

The chain recombines TRBV27 with TRBJ2-1; D not certain. V was cut by 5 bases and J by 9 bases, with 20 bases left in between. Per germline, CDR1 MNHEY and CDR2 SMNVEV (reference sequence). This CDR3 comprises 15 residues. This CDR3 reads CASSPILGRSVEQFF. The DNA of the CDR3 is TGTGCCAGCAGTCCTATCCTTGGAAGGTCTGTTGAGCAGTTCTTC.

The gene calls are TRBV9 and TRBJ2-1, with a possible D match to TRBD2 (5 bases). Germline assignment: CDR1 SGDLS and CDR2 YYNGEE. Between the trimmed V and J ends, which lost 0 bases and 0 bases, there was a span of 10 bases. The CDR3 consists of 16 residues. The CDR3 protein is CASSVASSGSYNEQFF. CDR3 nucleotides: TGTGCCAGCAGCGTAGCGTCCAGCGGCTCCTACAATGAGCAGTTCTTC.

The J gene is TRBJ2-7, the V gene TRBV7-3, with 8 bases identical to TRBD2. CDR1 and CDR2 from the germline V gene are SGHTA and FQGTGA. Losses at the gene ends were 5 bases for V and 2 bases for J; bases not matched to a gene: 8. This CDR3 has 15 amino acids. CDR3 protein: CASSRASGSTYEQYF. The CDR3 region has the DNA TGTGCCAGCAGCAGGGCTAGCGGGTCCACCTACGAGCAGTACTTC.

This clone was observed once. The genes are TRBV14 and TRBJ1-1; maybe TRBD1 (5 bases). The V gene lost 2 bases and the J gene lost 2 bases, with 9 bases spanning the gap. The germline V gene has CDR1 SGHDN and CDR2 FVKESK. The CDR3 consists of 14 residues. CDR3 sequence: CASSQQGSNTEAFF. The CDR3 nucleotides are TGTGCCAGCAGCCAACAGGGATCTAACACTGAAGCTTTCTTT.

CDR3 sequence reads: CASSLGLGGPRRDNEQFF. CDR3 in DNA: TGTGCCAGCAGCTTAGGGCTCGGAGGGCCGAGACGTGACAATGAGCAGTTCTTC. V is TRBV7-3 and J is TRBJ2-1; perhaps TRBD2 as D (6 bases). Germline assignment: CDR1 SGHTA and CDR2 FQGTGA. CDR3 size: 18 residues. V was pared by 2 bases and J by 5 bases, with 22 bases between.

The chain combines TRBV28 with TRBJ1-2; D gene ambiguous. V lost 5 bases to trimming and J lost 1 base, with 11 bases between them. This CDR3 region has 14 residues. Germline V gene sequence: CDR1 MDHEN, CDR2 SYDVKM. The CDR3: CASSLGSGNYGYTF. The CDR3 DNA sequence: TGTGCCAGCAGTCTCGGGTCTGGTAACTATGGCTACACCTTC.

The rearrangement links TRBV7-8 to TRBJ2-1; D is possibly TRBD2 (7 bases). The CDR3 length is 15 residues. In germline, CDR1 is SGHVS, CDR2 FQNEAQ. The V end lost 6 bases, the J end lost 10 bases, and 22 bases lay between the germline ends. The CDR3 region is CASRLRGGGPREQFF. Here the CDR3 DNA reads TGTGCCAGCAGATTGAGAGGGGGAGGGCCCCGGGAGCAGTTCTTC.

This sequence joins TRBV29-1 and TRBJ1-1, with a tentative D call TRBD1 (5 bases). The CDR3 loop spans 14 amino acids. Per germline, CDR1 SQVTM and CDR2 ANQGSEA. With 4 bases removed from V and 1 base from J, the gap between germline ends came to 13 bases. CDR3 region: CSVVTGTKNTEAFF. For the CDR3, the DNA is TGCAGCGTTGTTACCGGGACGAAGAACACTGAAGCTTTCTTT. Together with reference TRBV29-1 and TRBJ1-1, the CDR3 gives the full variable domain: SAVISQKPSRDICQRGTSLTIQCQVDSQVTMMFWYRQQPGQSLTLIATANQGSEATYESGFVIDKFPISRPNLTFSTLTVSNMSPEDSSIYLCSVVTGTKNTEAFFGQGTRLTVV.

The J gene is TRBJ1-5, the V gene TRBV27; D ambiguous. The CDR3 sequence is 14 residues long. The germline V gene has CDR1 MNHEY and CDR2 SMNVEV (reference sequence). V was cut by 2 bases and J by 0 bases, with 5 bases left in between. CDR3 DNA: TGTGCCAGCAGTTTAGCTATTAGCAATCAGCCCCAGCATTTT. This sequence encodes CASSLAISNQPQHF.

This clone was observed once. The gene calls are TRBV5-4 and TRBJ2-3, with D possibly TRBD1 on 6 matching bases. V lost 1 base to trimming and J lost 2 bases, with 8 bases between them. CDR3 length: 14 amino acids. CDR1 is SGHNT, CDR2 YYREEE, per germline (reference sequence). Here the CDR3 reads CASSLRQDTDTQYF. The CDR3 DNA is TGTGCCAGCAGCTTGAGACAGGACACAGATACGCAGTATTTT.

This clone was detected only once. This chain links TRBV19 with TRBJ1-2, with TRBD1 matching over 9 bases. Germline-derived CDR1 and CDR2 are LNHDA and SQIVND (reference sequence). The CDR3 length is 15 residues. The ends lost 3 bases at V and 4 bases at J; junction bases unmatched: 6. CDR3 amino acids: CASSIRTGEAYGYTF. Here the CDR3 DNA reads TGTGCCAGTAGTATCCGGACAGGGGAGGCCTATGGCTACACCTTC.

This clone was seen just once. The chain recombines TRBV11-2 with TRBJ2-3; D gene ambiguous. V lost 3 bases to trimming and J lost 2 bases, with 9 bases between them. This CDR3 contains 14 residues. Per germline, CDR1 SGHAT and CDR2 FQNNGV. The CDR3 is CASSLAQFTDTQYF. In DNA form, the CDR3 reads TGTGCCAGCAGCTTGGCACAGTTCACAGATACGCAGTATTTT.

The chain links TRBV6-1 to TRBJ2-5; the D call may be TRBD1 or TRBD2 (6 bases each). The V gene's germline CDR1 is MNHNS and CDR2 SASEGT. The CDR3 is 16 amino acids. Trimming left V 2 bases short and J 5 bases short, with 18 bases between. The CDR3 coding sequence is TGTGCCAGCAGTGAAAAAGGAAGGGGGGCCGGGGAGACCCAGTACTTC. The encoded protein is CASSEKGRGAGETQYF.